This is a list of T cell receptor beta chains from one sample in a study of cytomegalovirus exposure and HLA in healthy donors. Sequencing used immunoSEQ multiplex PCR; TCRdb keeps in-frame clones, though not all of them. Altogether hundreds of thousands of clones are present, 80% to 90% being singletons, with the ten largest covering roughly 2.3%. Sequencing was performed on PBMCs. The receptors shown here come from a woman aged 18-35 years in good health and CMV-seronegative. The CDR3 runs from the conserved cysteine through the conserved F or W. A D gene is named only where the DNA matches it firmly. Clone size, where shown, is once, few, many, or a class for clones that have expanded.

>TRBD2|TRBJ2-1|TRBV29-1|.
CSVEGKTSGGAWSYNEQFF
TGCAGCGTTGAAGGGAAGACTAGCGGGGGGGCCTGGTCCTACAATGAGCAGTTCTTC
>TRBD1|TRBJ1-1|TRBV15|once
CATSGQGWANTEAFF
TGTGCCACCAGCGGACAGGGGTGGGCAAACACTGAAGCTTTCTTT
>.|TRBJ1-6|TRBV5-6|.
CASSPKHRYNSPLHF
TGTGCCAGCAGCCCTAAGCACCGATATAATTCCCCCCTCCACTTT
>.|TRBJ1-5|TRBV21-1|.
CASSKGMRGSNQPQHF
TGTGCCAGCAGCAAAGGCATGAGGGGGAGCAATCAGCCCCAGCATTTT
>.|TRBJ2-1|TRBV7-9|.
CASYDWDTVISNEQFF
TGTGCCAGCTACGATTGGGACACCGTTATTTCCAATGAGCAGTTCTTC
>.|TRBJ2-7|TRBV9|.
CASSPDLGRFYEQYF
TGTGCCAGCAGCCCGGACCTGGGGCGGTTCTACGAGCAGTACTTC
>.|TRBJ2-7|TRBV11-2|.
CASSLDITGRSSYEQYF
TGTGCCAGCAGCTTAGATATCACAGGGCGGAGCTCCTACGAGCAGTACTTC
>TRBD2|TRBJ2-1|TRBV9|.
CASSPAGGYNEQFF
TGTGCCAGCTCACCGGCGGGGGGCTACAATGAGCAGTTCTTC
>.|TRBJ1-2|TRBV14|.
CASSRGTNYGYTF
TGTGCCAGCAGCCGAGGTACAAACTATGGCTACACCTTC
>.|TRBJ1-4|TRBV9|.
CASSEGITNEKLFF
TGTGCCAGCAGCGAGGGGATAACTAATGAAAAACTGTTTTTT
>TRBD1|TRBJ1-6|TRBV30|.
CAWRGAAGGNSPLHF
TGTGCCTGGAGAGGGGCTGCAGGGGGGAATTCACCCCTCCACTTT
>TRBD1|TRBJ1-2|TRBV7-8|.
CASRRILDRDGYTF
TGTGCCAGCAGACGAATCCTTGACAGGGATGGCTACACCTTC
>TRBD1|TRBJ2-2|TRBV9|.
CASSVGPGQGIGELFF
TGTGCCAGCAGCGTAGGACCGGGACAGGGAATCGGGGAGCTGTTTTTT
>.|TRBJ1-1|TRBV4-1|.
CASSQPRGGTEAFF
TGCGCCAGCAGCCAGCCCAGGGGTGGCACTGAAGCTTTCTTT
>.|TRBJ2-7|TRBV4-1|.
CASSQAPTYEQYF
TGCGCCAGCAGCCAAGCCCCTACCTACGAGCAGTACTTC
>TRBD1|TRBJ1-1|TRBV5-5|.
CASSSVPGTDLEAFF
TGTGCCAGCAGCTCCGTCCCCGGGACAGACCTTGAAGCTTTCTTT
>.|TRBJ2-7|TRBV9|few
CASSPSGKGYEQYF
TGTGCCAGCAGCCCATCAGGGAAAGGCTACGAGCAGTACTTC
>TRBD2|TRBJ2-2|TRBV10-3|.
CAISGGGGNTGELFF
TGTGCCATCAGTGGGGGCGGGGGGAACACCGGGGAGCTGTTTTTT
>.|TRBJ2-3|TRBV9|.
CASSVGASSDTQYF
TGTGCCAGCAGCGTAGGGGCTAGCTCAGATACGCAGTATTTT
>TRBD1|TRBJ2-2|TRBV6-1|.
CATYRGANTGELFF
TGTGCCACCTACAGGGGAGCGAACACCGGGGAGCTGTTTTTT
>TRBD1|TRBJ2-6|TRBV27|.
CASSDQGASGANVLTF
TGTGCCAGCAGCGACCAGGGGGCGTCTGGGGCCAACGTCCTGACTTTC
>.|TRBJ2-1|TRBV7-9|.
CASSYLSQYNEQFF
TGTGCCAGCAGCTACTTGAGCCAATACAATGAGCAGTTCTTC
>TRBD2|TRBJ2-3|TRBV5-1|once
CASSLGHSGGAGDTQYF
TGCGCCAGCAGCTTGGGCCATAGCGGGGGGGCGGGAGATACGCAGTATTTT
>.|TRBJ1-2|TRBV4-1|once
CASSSGTNYGYTF
TGCGCCAGCAGCTCAGGGACTAACTATGGCTACACCTTC
>TRBD2|TRBJ2-1|TRBV2|.
CASLRASGQASGGPYNEQFF
TGTGCCAGTCTCAGAGCGTCGGGACAGGCTAGCGGGGGGCCGTACAATGAGCAGTTCTTC
>.|TRBJ2-7|TRBV10-3|.
CAISESKPGKPYEQYF
TGTGCCATCAGTGAGTCGAAGCCCGGGAAGCCCTACGAGCAGTACTTC
>TRBD1|TRBJ2-3|TRBV4-2|.
CASSQDPNRGRQYF
TGTGCCAGCAGCCAAGATCCGAACAGGGGGAGGCAGTATTTT
>.|TRBJ1-2|TRBV6-1|.
CASSSQGYGYTF
TGTGCCAGCAGTAGCCAGGGCTATGGCTACACCTTC
>TRBD2|TRBJ2-3|TRBV29-1|.
CSVGTSGGGYF
TGCAGCGTAGGAACTAGCGGGGGCGGGTATTTT
>TRBD2|TRBJ2-7|TRBV5-1|.
CASSLALAGYYEQYF
TGCGCCAGCAGCTTGGCACTAGCGGGGTACTACGAGCAGTACTTC
>.|TRBJ1-4|TRBV7-2|.
CASSLFRPVEGVREKLFF
TGTGCCAGCAGCTTGTTTCGGCCAGTGGAGGGAGTTCGAGAAAAACTGTTTTTT
>.|TRBJ1-2|TRBV7-9|.
CSSSASREYRLRGYTF
TGTTCCAGCAGCGCGAGCCGGGAATATAGACTTCGAGGCTACACCTTC
>TRBD2|TRBJ2-5|TRBV5-1|.
CASSLGGLAEETQYF
TGCGCCAGCAGCTTGGGGGGACTAGCGGAAGAGACCCAGTACTTC
>TRBD2|TRBJ2-7|TRBV5-1|.
CASSRATSGGTNEQYF
TGCGCCAGCAGCCGCGCAACTAGCGGGGGTACCAACGAGCAGTACTTC
>.|TRBJ2-2|TRBV7-7|.
CASSMQQNTGELFF
TGTGCCAGCAGCATGCAACAAAACACCGGGGAGCTGTTTTTT
>TRBD1|TRBJ2-7|TRBV5-6|.
CASSLDARGHGEQYF
TGTGCCAGCAGCTTGGACGCCAGGGGGCACGGGGAGCAGTACTTC
>TRBD1|TRBJ2-1|TRBV27|few
CASRPLDRVNNEQFF
TGTGCCAGCAGACCGTTAGACAGGGTAAACAATGAGCAGTTCTTC
>.|TRBJ2-7|TRBV13|.
CASSLGTASYEQYF
TGTGCCAGCAGCTTAGGGACAGCCTCCTACGAGCAGTACTTC
>.|TRBJ2-3|TRBV12-5|.
CASGSGFSTDTQYF
TGTGCTAGTGGTTCAGGGTTCAGCACAGATACGCAGTATTTT
>.|TRBJ1-2|TRBV6-5|.
CASSPRRGGYTF
TGTGCCAGCAGTCCCCGCCGGGGTGGCTACACCTTC
>.|TRBJ1-5|TRBV10-1|.
CASSESRGRGWTQHF
TGCGCCAGCAGTGAGTCGAGGGGCAGGGGTTGGACCCAGCATTTT
>TRBD2|TRBJ2-3|TRBV7-3|.
CASSSPSGGKTSTDTQYF
TGTGCCAGCAGCTCCCCTAGCGGGGGGAAGACTAGCACAGATACGCAGTATTTT
>.|TRBJ1-1|TRBV2|.
CASSEPVRGDTEAFF
TGTGCCAGCAGTGAACCAGTGCGGGGGGACACTGAAGCTTTCTTT